The source of this TCR beta chain is a study of cytomegalovirus exposure and HLA in healthy donors (dated by TCRdb to about 2017). About the study as a whole: An earlier analysis of several hundred of the donors reported 276 Gb of sequence data and around 100 million unique TCR beta sequences obtained from approximately 180 million T cells. An early release that covered roughly 600 HLA-typed donors contained approximately 320 gigabases of sequencing data and about 93 million unique TCR sequences. The later analysis used no new phenotypic data to find candidate immune exposures, relying instead on TCR beta sequences and their occurrence across donors. All discovery cohort repertoires had been generated using a single sequencing platform. Of the 350 to 450 genotyped donors, roughly 80% were placed in the genetic ancestry cluster associated with self-reported Caucasian donors. The study used immunosequencing to profile the T cell repertoires of 666 subjects and linked those repertoires to cytomegalovirus serostatus. An earlier analysis of about 600 of the donors used high-throughput TCR beta sequencing to judge whether each TCR beta V gene segment behaved as functional or pseudogenic. The study aimed to test whether signatures of past pathogen exposure could be identified by cataloging public T cell receptors. To predict cytomegalovirus infection status, the study combined high-throughput TCR immunosequencing, statistical association of individual TCRs with disease status, and machine learning. Donor age, sex, ethnicity and CMV serostatus were collected together with the repertoire data. A later analysis re-analyzed previously published TCR beta repertoires from hundreds of donors and added high-resolution HLA genotyping to study TCR occurrence patterns. A separate validation cohort of approximately 120 different subjects was used in addition to the roughly 700-subject first cohort. HLA typing included class I and class II loci at four-digit resolution. Typing coverage varied by locus: 629-630 donors for A, B, C, DRB1 and DQB1; approximately 560 for DQA1; more than 600 for DPA1; approximately 490 for DPB1. Genome-wide SNP genotypes for about 60% of the 666 donors were used in a later genetic analysis, which treated that subset as a discovery cohort. A handful of DR-DQ haplotypes were handled as single units for association and clustering because linkage in the cohort was strong. Among over 350 genotyped donors of the cohort, an average of around 240,000 unique TCR beta nucleotide sequences were sequenced per donor, about a sixth of them non-productive.

The cohort comprised around 700 healthy bone marrow donors. Cohort members were all nominally healthy when sampled, although unrecorded immune exposures were likely present. The donor was CMV seropositive and belonged to the group of a few hundred seropositive cohort members. Every donor gave a peripheral blood sample, and the peripheral blood mononuclear cells from that sample were used for TCR beta sequencing. The Qiagen DNeasy Blood Extraction Kit was used to extract genomic DNA from the blood cell samples. Overall results and qualifications from the work: Strong co-occurrence of HLA alleles, especially DR and DQ, made assigning TCR associations to individual alleles difficult. The presence/absence analyses assumed that sequencing depth was roughly uniform across donors, and that assumption may not be true. Broadly in line with IMGT annotations, most TCR beta V segments showed up in productive rearrangements about 87% or about 30% of the time in an earlier analysis of several hundred of the donors. The study listed 150 to 200 TCR beta chains as associated with cytomegalovirus. HLA typing was unavailable for some donors at each locus, so association tests used only the typed subset. The authors suggested that the approach could potentially be generalized to other disease states and immunological phenotypes. Linkage disequilibrium might explain the correlated functional status among segregating V segments, but an unknown experimental factor could not be ruled out. A further reported finding was that TCR beta sequences accurately predicted the HLA-A and HLA-B alleles for most subjects in the first cohort. Some IMGT-functional V segments, including TRBV6-2 and TRBV6-3, could not be distinguished by the 87-base-pair reads and were therefore excluded. In both the original and validation cohorts, the classifier was reported to diagnose cytomegalovirus status with high specificity and sensitivity. In a later analysis, HLA-associated TCR beta chains were found to be more clonally expanded and to have lower generation probabilities than equally common non-associated chains. A later analysis reported that several top co-occurrence clusters appeared linked to parvovirus B19, influenza, CMV and Epstein-Barr virus. In a later analysis, most CMV-associated TCR beta chains were found to appear HLA-restricted, with HLA associations seemingly driven largely by CMV exposure. Only TCR beta chains were sequenced in this cohort, and the absence of alpha or paired-chain data limited detectable features. Over 15 rarely observed V segments, including chromosome 9 orphons, were excluded from the earlier analysis of 550 to 700 of the donors because counts were too low. A cluster of highly shared sequence variants was judged likely to be a technical artifact of the sequencing pipeline. At a false discovery rate of 0.05, a later analysis linked fewer than 20,000 TCR beta sequences to specific HLA alleles. In a later analysis, the rate of TCR association differed among HLA loci, with DRB1 alleles having the most associated TCRs and HLA-C alleles having the fewest. According to a later genetic analysis, donors in an Asian-associated ancestry cluster had fewer N-insertions in productive TCRs than the approximately 690-donor mean. Three of the identified cytomegalovirus-associated TCR beta chains were confirmed in vitro to be specific for cytomegalovirus antigens. While some public TCRs were present in many individuals, most TCR sequences turned up only very rarely across donors. A later genetic analysis associated a missense DCLRE1C variant with V-gene and J-gene trimming of TCR beta chains, and an independent cohort replicated the association. The only immune exposure information available for the cohort was CMV serostatus.

Of note for this clone: What this receptor recognizes is not known. It has no much larger one-base neighbor in the sample; base qualities were not kept.

The CDR3 holds 12 amino acids from the cysteine to the phenylalanine. Only the CDR3 region is kept as DNA, spanning 36 bases read in frame from base 1. V and J are truncated by 3 bases and 4 bases respectively, leaving an intervening sequence of 7 bases. From the germline V gene, CDR1 is KGHSH and CDR2 is LQKENI. Libraries were made using the immunoSEQ multiplex PCR assay. A mixture of 60 forward primers for TCR Vbeta segments and 13 reverse primers for TCR Jbeta segments was used in the multiplex PCR. A multiplex PCR assay on genomic DNA amplified the CDR3 region of rearranged TCR beta genes. On the Illumina HiSeq System, the amplified TCR beta libraries were sequenced as 87-base-pair reads. Per the source publication's procedure: In a later analysis, tens of millions of unique TCR beta chains were counted across the approximately 640 repertoires, and roughly 11 million of these chains were shared by at least two donors. A nearest-neighbor algorithm error-corrected the raw reads and collapsed the reads into unique sequences, merging closely related sequences to remove PCR and sequencing errors. Alignment of CDR3 sequences to IMGT reference sequences was used to assign V, D and J gene segments. Each retained sequence needed at least a six-nucleotide match to both a V gene segment and a J gene segment. Rearrangements were called productive when the CDR3 lacked stop codons and stayed in frame with V and J; all others were non-productive. Following IMGT convention, CDR3 was defined as the stretch from the second conserved V-encoded cysteine to the conserved J-encoded phenylalanine. The earlier analysis of about 610 of the donors excluded sequences that lacked an unambiguous match to a single V gene segment. In an earlier analysis of around 590 of the donors, a V segment was called functional when productive rearrangements were above 56.7%, and segregating when the standard deviation between donors exceeded 5%. To diagnose cytomegalovirus status from the catalog of TCR beta chain sequences, a statistical classification framework was built. In a later analysis, V and J genes were assigned by comparing TCR nucleotide sequences against IMGT/GENE-DB human TR gene sequences. A later analysis assigned CDR3 sequences and most-parsimonious VDJ recombination scenarios with the TCRdist pipeline. In a later analysis, every TCR beta chain was defined by the combination of its CDR3 amino acid sequence and its V-gene family, and reads without a unique V-gene family were dropped. To address suspected cross-contamination and a sequencing artifact, a later analysis removed some 620 highly shared, low-generation-probability nucleotide sequences. For each public chain, a later analysis derived a clonal expansion index from normalized ranks of inferred template counts within each repertoire. In a later analysis, generation probabilities were computed with a VDJ recombination model fitted to out-of-frame rearrangements, and the resulting probabilities were checked against IGoR. A later analysis scored TCR-TCR, TCR-HLA and TCR-CMV co-occurrence with hypergeometric tests, applying a repertoire-size bias correction to TCR pairs. To estimate false discovery rates, a later analysis permuted the HLA or CMV assignments 20 times. In a later analysis, co-occurring TCRs were grouped with DBSCAN, and TCRdist sequence similarity was added when clustering was performed within HLA-allele-positive subsets. Repertoires with fewer than 30,000 or more than 120,000 public chains, plus five repertoires with anomalous nucleotide sharing, were excluded from co-occurrence clustering. As stored in TCRdb, this immuneACCESS dataset retains in-frame rearrangements with V and J assigned. A fraction of the clones does not appear; measured against another copy, unresolved V genes explain less than half of the discrepancy, and the remainder lacks a known reason. That table supplies the V and J calls and clone size; D and trimming were determined from the DNA. For this sample there are under 90,000 clones; roughly 67% appear just once. The ten largest make up less than 9% of the sample.

This chain is built from TRBV18 and TRBJ2-7, with an unclear D gene assignment. Sequencing was done on a sample of PBMCs. The receptor was derived from a man in his forties in good health and CMV-seropositive. The nucleotides read TGTGCCAGCTCACCGAGCCCATACGAGCAGTACTTC. It codes for CASSPSPYEQYF.